This T cell receptor (beta chain) was retrieved from a study of CD8 T cells in ankylosing spondylitis. This clonotype was counted at least ten times. V shed 4 bases and J shed 0 bases, with 10 bases lying between them. This CDR3 region has 14 residues. CDR1 SGHRS and CDR2 YFSETQ come from the germline V gene. TCRdb recomputed calls from the 5' RACE reads with MiXCR, one row per CDR3 protein. The sample lists more than 300,000 distinct CDR3 sequences, roughly 10% occurring once. The receptor's source is a female donor with ankylosing spondylitis or in good health (not recorded which). This chain connects TRBV5-1 to TRBJ2-5; the D gene could be TRBD1 or TRBD2 (6 bases each). The sequenced material came from blood, either unsorted or a sorted T cell fraction (not recorded which). The CDR3 region is CASSTGTYQETQYF. The CDR3 DNA reads as TGCGCCAGCAGCACAGGGACTTACCAAGAGACCCAGTACTTC.